Below are 22 T cell receptor beta chains sequenced from a single sample in a study of T cell responses to AZD1222 COVID-19 vaccine. Clones were sequenced by immunoSEQ multiplex PCR, and TCRdb holds only the in-frame ones, with some missing. This table holds some 120,000 clones, 88% found once. Specimen: peripheral blood, collected 28 days after the second AZD1222 dose. Every receptor here comes from an adult who received the AZD1222 COVID-19 vaccine.

The gene calls are TRBV6-2 or TRBV6-3 and TRBJ2-1; the D gene is possibly TRBD2 (6 bases). V lost 2 bases to trimming and J lost 10 bases, with 12 bases between them. The length of the CDR3 is 13 residues. CDR1 MNHEY and CDR2 SVGEGT come from the germline V gene. The CDR3 spells CASSYVGGFEQFF. The CDR3 nucleotides are TGTGCCAGCAGTTACGTTGGGGGGTTCGAGCAGTTCTTC.

V usage is TRBV19 and J usage is TRBJ2-7; no reliable D call. Trimming pared 6 bases from V and 5 bases from J, leaving 5 bases between. Germline values: CDR1 LNHDA, CDR2 SQIVND (reference sequence). The CDR3 totals 10 residues. In DNA, the CDR3 is TGTGCCAGTAGCCCGCACGAGCAGTACTTC. It yields the protein CASSPHEQYF.

This clone was seen a few times. The genes are TRBV7-8 and TRBJ2-3; no clear D. Germline V gives CDR1 SGHVS, CDR2 FQNEAQ. This CDR3 has 14 amino acids. Trimming took off 4 bases at V and 0 bases at J, with 8 bases between the two ends. The CDR3 protein is CASSSDTSTDTQYF. CDR3 nucleotides: TGTGCCAGCAGCTCCGATACTAGCACAGATACGCAGTATTTT.

The V call is TRBV6-1, the J call TRBJ2-7, with 7 bases fitting TRBD1. Germline V gene data show CDR1 as MNHNS and CDR2 as SASEGT. This CDR3 is built from 14 residues. V was pared by 6 bases and J by 2 bases, with 7 bases of the junction left unmatched. As DNA, the CDR3 is TGTGCCAGCAGCCAGCCGGGACAGCCCTACGAGCAGTACTTC. It codes for CASSQPGQPYEQYF.

V and J are TRBV28 and TRBJ2-1; D is perhaps TRBD1 (5 bases). This CDR3 is 14 amino acids long. Trimming took 2 bases from V and 2 from J, leaving 7 bases between them. Germline CDR1 MDHEN, CDR2 SYDVKM. In DNA, the CDR3 is TGTGCCAGCAGTTTACAGGGTCCCTACAATGAGCAGTTCTTC. Translation: CASSLQGPYNEQFF.

The V and J genes are TRBV12-3 or TRBV12-4 and TRBJ2-3; D may correspond to TRBD1 or TRBD2 (5 bases each). V was trimmed by 3 bases and J by 4 bases, leaving 8 bases between them. The CDR3 is 13 amino acids. The CDR3 loop is CASSLRGPDTQYF. The CDR3 nucleotides read TGTGCCAGCAGTTTGAGGGGACCAGATACGCAGTATTTT.

The chain recombines TRBV20-1 with TRBJ1-2; D unresolved. Germline V gene data show CDR1 as DFQATT and CDR2 as SNEGSKA (reference sequence). This CDR3 region has 15 residues. Deletions cut 3 bases from V and 3 bases from J, with 17 bases between. The CDR3 nucleotides read TGCAGTGCTAGTCTCCTGGGCCAGCGGGACTATGGCTACACCTTC. Protein product: CSASLLGQRDYGYTF.

In its sample, this clone was seen a few times. The chain recombines TRBV20-1 with TRBJ1-3; D not certain. This CDR3 has 11 amino acids. The V end was cut by 6 bases, the J end by 4 bases, with 7 bases between. The germline V gene encodes CDR1 DFQATT and CDR2 SNEGSKA (reference sequence). The chain's CDR3 is CSAELGNTIYF. Written as DNA, the CDR3 is TGCAGTGCGGAACTGGGAAACACCATATATTTT.

This chain joins TRBV18 and TRBJ1-1, with 7 bases lining up with TRBD1. CDR3 length: 17 residues. V lost 4 bases and J lost 5; bases outside the gene matches: 16. Germline CDR1 and CDR2: KGHSH and LQKENI. CDR3 region: CASSRQGESLGGTEAFF. The CDR3 nucleotides are TGTGCCAGCTCACGACAGGGCGAGTCATTAGGTGGGACTGAAGCTTTCTTT.

V and J are TRBV7-9 and TRBJ2-3; D call uncertain. CDR3 size: 14 residues. V shed 3 bases and J shed 2 bases, with 9 bases lying between them. Germline V gene lookup returns CDR1 SEHNR and CDR2 FQNEAQ (reference sequence). This chain's CDR3 is CASSFKLHTDTQYF. CDR3 DNA sequence: TGTGCCAGCAGCTTCAAGCTGCACACAGATACGCAGTATTTT.

This clone ranks as medium-sized. The chain joins TRBV19 to TRBJ2-7, with 13 bases that match TRBD2. The V gene end was trimmed by 5 bases and the J gene end by 7 bases; junction bases not matched to a gene: 11. The CDR3 is 16 amino acids. Per the germline V gene, CDR1 is LNHDA and CDR2 is SQIVND (reference sequence). DNA of the CDR3: TGTGCCAGTAGTCCCCCTGGACTAGCGGGAGTTCGGGAGCAGTACTTC. Translated: CASSPPGLAGVREQYF.

The V and J genes are TRBV2 and TRBJ2-7, with 8 nucleotides matching TRBD1. Germline CDR1 and CDR2: SNHLY and FYNNEI. This CDR3 is 16 amino acids long. V was clipped by 6 bases and J by 2 bases; unmatched bases: 12. In DNA form, the CDR3 reads TGTGCCAGCAGGAACCTTCAGGGGGCGGCAACCTACGAGCAGTACTTC. Protein sequence: CASRNLQGAATYEQYF.

The chain joins TRBV18 to TRBJ1-5, with D unclear. The CDR3 consists of 17 residues. The V end lost 4 bases, the J end lost 1 base, and 17 bases lay between the germline ends. Germline V gene lookup returns CDR1 KGHSH and CDR2 LQKENI. CDR3 sequence reads: CASSLKRTMGSNQPQHF. DNA of the CDR3: TGTGCCAGCTCACTGAAGCGAACAATGGGGAGCAATCAGCCCCAGCATTTT.

The chain employs TRBV2 and TRBJ2-7; tentative D call: TRBD2 (6 bases). Trimming left V 0 bases short and J 5 bases short, with 17 bases between. The CDR3 consists of 16 residues. Germline CDR1 SNHLY, CDR2 FYNNEI. CDR3 region: CASSEAEGQGFNEQYF. As DNA, the CDR3 is TGTGCCAGCAGTGAAGCGGAGGGGCAGGGTTTCAACGAGCAGTACTTC.

This clone showed up just once. V usage is TRBV7-8 and J usage is TRBJ2-2, with 9 bases that match TRBD1. Trimming cost V 10 bases and J 1 base; bases outside gene matches: 7. Germline CDR1 is SGHVS and CDR2 is FQNEAQ. CDR3 size: 15 residues. DNA of the CDR3: TGTGCCACCAATCTGGGACAGGGGAACACCGGGGAGCTGTTTTTT. The encoded protein is CATNLGQGNTGELFF.

This chain joins TRBV5-1 and TRBJ2-3; TRBD1 is a possible D gene (6 bases). Trimming pared 4 bases from V and 5 bases from J, leaving 14 bases between. From germline, CDR1 is SGHRS and CDR2 YFSETQ. CDR3 length equals 14 residues. CDR3 nucleotide sequence: TGCGCCAGCAGCAAACAGGGCACACAAGATACGCAGTATTTT. This encodes CASSKQGTQDTQYF.

In this sample, this clone is medium-sized (0.01 to 0.1%). The CDR3 loop is CASSPLANNEQFF. The CDR3 DNA sequence: TGTGCCAGCAGTCCCCTAGCTAACAATGAGCAGTTCTTC. The rearrangement uses TRBV6-4 and TRBJ2-1; perhaps TRBD2 as D (5 bases). The CDR3 has 13 residues. Between the trimmed V and J ends, which lost 5 bases and 5 bases, there was a span of 10 bases. The V gene's germline CDR1 is MRHNA and CDR2 SNTAGT.

The chain has TRBV5-1 and TRBJ2-4, with D possibly matching TRBD2 (6 bases). V was shortened by 5 bases and J by 6 bases, with 21 bases between the two germline ends. The CDR3 is 16 residues long. In germline, CDR1 is SGHRS, CDR2 YFSETQ. In nucleotides, the CDR3 is TGCGCCAGCAGTCGAGGACTTGGGACTTACGGAAACATTCAGTACTTC. Translating gives CASSRGLGTYGNIQYF.

This sequence joins TRBV10-1 and TRBJ1-5; possibly TRBD1 for D (5 bases). Germline CDR1 and CDR2: WNHNN and SYGVQD (reference sequence). This CDR3 is 14 amino acids long. V was cut by 10 bases and J by 0 bases, with 13 bases left in between. The CDR3, as DNA: TGCGCCAAGAAAAGGGGTCTTAGCAATCAGCCCCAGCATTTT. This gives the protein CAKKRGLSNQPQHF.

This clone showed up just a few times. V gene TRBV5-8 combines with J gene TRBJ1-6, with unresolved D. Germline CDR1 and CDR2: SGHTS and YDEGEE. The V and J ends lost 7 bases and 9 bases respectively, with 20 bases between them. The CDR3 has 15 amino acids. The CDR3: CASRSLHGSFSPLHF. The CDR3 DNA sequence: TGTGCCAGCCGGAGCCTCCATGGATCATTTTCACCCCTCCACTTT.

The rearrangement uses TRBV28 and TRBJ2-1, with 12 bases matching TRBD2. The germline V gene has CDR1 MDHEN and CDR2 SYDVKM. Trimming removed 1 base from V and 8 bases from J; junction bases left unmatched: 6. This CDR3 region has 16 residues. This CDR3 is CASSLFPTSGSYEQFF. CDR3 coding DNA: TGTGCCAGCAGTTTATTTCCGACTAGCGGGAGCTATGAGCAGTTCTTC.

The chain joins TRBV11-3 to TRBJ2-1, with 8 nucleotides matching TRBD2. The V and J ends lost 6 bases and 4 bases, in that order; junction bases with no gene match: 8. Per the germline V gene, CDR1 is SGHNT and CDR2 is YENEEA. The CDR3 has 15 residues. This chain's CDR3 is CASSFSGSGYNEQFF. DNA for the CDR3: TGTGCCAGCAGTTTCAGCGGGAGCGGGTACAATGAGCAGTTCTTC.